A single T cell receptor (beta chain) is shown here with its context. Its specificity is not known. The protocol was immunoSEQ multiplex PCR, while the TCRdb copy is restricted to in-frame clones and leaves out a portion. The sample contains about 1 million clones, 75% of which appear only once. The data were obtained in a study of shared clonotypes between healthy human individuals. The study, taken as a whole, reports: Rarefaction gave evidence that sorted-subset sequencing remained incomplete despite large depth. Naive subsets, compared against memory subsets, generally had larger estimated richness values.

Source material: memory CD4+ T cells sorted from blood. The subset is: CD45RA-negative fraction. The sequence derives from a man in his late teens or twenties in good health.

The CDR3 coding sequence is TGTGCCAGCAGCCCTAGGGCTGGACAGTACTTC. Its protein product is CASSPRAGQYF. J is TRBJ2-7 and V is TRBV28; D is undetermined. Germline V gene sequence: CDR1 MDHEN, CDR2 SYDVKM. V gave up 6 bases and J gave up 10 bases, with 13 bases separating them. This CDR3 has 11 residues. The full variable domain, completed using reference TRBV28 and TRBJ2-7, is DVKVTQSSRYLVKRTGEKVFLECVQDMDHENMFWYRQDPGLGLRLIYFSYDVKMKEKGDIPEGYSVSREKKERFSLILESASTNQTSMYLCASSPRAGQYFGPGTRLTVT.